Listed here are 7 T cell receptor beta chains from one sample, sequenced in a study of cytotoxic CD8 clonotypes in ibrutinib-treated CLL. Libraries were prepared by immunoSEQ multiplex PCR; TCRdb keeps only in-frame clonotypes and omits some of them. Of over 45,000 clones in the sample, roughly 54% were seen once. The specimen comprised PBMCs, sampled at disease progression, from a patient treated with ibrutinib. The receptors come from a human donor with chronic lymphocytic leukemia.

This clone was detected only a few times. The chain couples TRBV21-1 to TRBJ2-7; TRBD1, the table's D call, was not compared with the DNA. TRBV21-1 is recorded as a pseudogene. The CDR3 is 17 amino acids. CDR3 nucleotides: TGTGCCAGCAGCAAAGGGCCCAGGGCTCCAAATGACTACGAGCAGTACTTC. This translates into CASSKGPRAPNDYEQYF.

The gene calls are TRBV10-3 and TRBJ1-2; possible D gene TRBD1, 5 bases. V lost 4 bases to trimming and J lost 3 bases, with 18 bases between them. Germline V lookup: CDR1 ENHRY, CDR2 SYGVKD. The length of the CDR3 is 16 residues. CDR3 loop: CAISALTGVSYYGYTF. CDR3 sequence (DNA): TGTGCCATCAGTGCCTTAACAGGCGTCAGTTACTATGGCTACACCTTC.

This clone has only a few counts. As DNA, the CDR3 is TGTGCCAGCTCACCACCAGGGGGCACAGATACGCAGTATTTT. It yields the protein CASSPPGGTDTQYF. The gene calls are TRBV18 and TRBJ2-3; TRBD1 is a possible D gene (5 bases). The CDR3 has 14 amino acids. The germline gives CDR1 KGHSH, CDR2 LQKENI. V lost 0 bases and J 1 base, leaving 5 bases between the germline ends.

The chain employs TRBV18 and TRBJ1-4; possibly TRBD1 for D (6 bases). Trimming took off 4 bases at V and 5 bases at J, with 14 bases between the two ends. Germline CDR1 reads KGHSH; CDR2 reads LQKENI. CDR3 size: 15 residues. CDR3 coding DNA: TGTGCCAGCTCACAACGACAGGATTCGAATGAAAAACTGTTTTTT. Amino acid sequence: CASSQRQDSNEKLFF. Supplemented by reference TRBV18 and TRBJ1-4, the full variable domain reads NAGVMQNPRHLVRRRGQEARLRCSPMKGHSHVYWYRQLPEEGLKFMVYLQKENIIDESGMPKERFSAEFPKEGPSILRIQQVVRGDSAAYFCASSQRQDSNEKLFFGSGTQLSVL.

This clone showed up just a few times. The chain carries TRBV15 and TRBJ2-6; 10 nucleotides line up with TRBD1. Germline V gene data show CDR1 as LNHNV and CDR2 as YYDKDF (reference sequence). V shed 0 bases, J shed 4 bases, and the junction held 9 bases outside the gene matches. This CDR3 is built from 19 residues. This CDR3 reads CATSRDLRTGGSGANVLTF. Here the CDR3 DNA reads TGTGCCACCAGCAGAGATCTAAGGACAGGGGGTTCCGGGGCCAACGTCCTGACTTTC.

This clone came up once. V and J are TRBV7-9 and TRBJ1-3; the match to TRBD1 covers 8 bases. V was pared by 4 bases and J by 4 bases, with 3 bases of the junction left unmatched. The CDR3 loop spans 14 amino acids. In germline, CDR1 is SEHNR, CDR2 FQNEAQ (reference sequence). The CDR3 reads CASSYAGGGNTIYF. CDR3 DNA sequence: TGTGCCAGCAGCTACGCAGGGGGCGGAAACACCATATATTTT. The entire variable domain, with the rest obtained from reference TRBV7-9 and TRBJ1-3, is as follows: DTGVSQNPRHKITKRGQNVTFRCDPISEHNRLYWYRQTLGQGPEFLTYFQNEAQLEKSRLLSDRFSAERPKGSFSTLEIQRTEQGDSAMYLCASSYAGGGNTIYFGEGSWLTVV.

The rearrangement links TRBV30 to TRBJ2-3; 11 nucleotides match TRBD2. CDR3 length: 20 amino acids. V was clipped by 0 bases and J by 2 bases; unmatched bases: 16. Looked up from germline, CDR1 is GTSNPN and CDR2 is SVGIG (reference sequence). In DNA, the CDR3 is TGTGCCTGGAGTGTAAGGATAGCGGGGGGGTCCATCGTAAACACAGATACGCAGTATTTT. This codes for CAWSVRIAGGSIVNTDTQYF.